Included here is one TCR beta chain sequence, with context. Its antigen is unknown. TCRdb re-analysed the reads in MiXCR, keeping a single row per CDR3 protein. This table has roughly 500,000 distinct CDR3 sequences, 25% to 35% appearing once. The germline CDR1 and CDR2 sequences are MGHRA and YSYEKL. V was cut by 5 bases and J by 2 bases, with 16 bases left in between. This CDR3 is 16 amino acids long. The data belong to a study of T cell repertoires in cytomegalovirus infection. Across the whole study: Public TCR beta signatures were indicative of both CMV infection and a matching HLA type.

Study-level results: The ex vivo response was dominated by HLA-C-restricted CMV-specific TCR beta clonotypes.

Here the sequenced sample was cultured PBMCs, taken from culture after CMV antigen stimulation. This rearrangement joins TRBV4-1 to TRBJ2-1; D uncertain. This receptor was identified in a human donor in good health (CMV status not recorded). Some clones in this sample may be carry-over from other donors' samples. In DNA form, the CDR3 reads TGCGCCAGCAGCACACAAGCTGCTAGTGCCTACAATGAGCAGTTCTTC. Its protein is CASSTQAASAYNEQFF.